This T cell receptor beta chain originates from a study of blood T cell repertoires in COVID-19. Study-wide context: Spain, Italy and the United States supplied samples that represented acute and convalescent COVID-19. T cells, B-cell-depleted T cells, or PBMCs provided the cDNA or gDNA that served as material.

This CDR3 is 14 amino acids long. The J segment lost 3 bases and the V segment lost 8 bases, leaving 7 bases of the junction unmatched. CDR1 and CDR2 (germline): SGHNT, YENEEA. As handled by the study authors: Reference gene primer amplification gave estimated nucleated cell counts. Sequencing was performed with immunoSEQ multiplex PCR; in TCRdb, only in-frame clones are kept and a portion is missing. The D gene and trimming were derived from the DNA, and the V and J assignments and clone size from that table. This sample yields 200,000 to 300,000 clones, of which around four fifths are seen a single time; 5.5% to 8% belongs to the top ten.

Material for sequencing was peripheral blood. The TCR originated in an older woman with active or convalescent COVID-19. This chain uses TRBV11-3 with TRBJ2-3, with 8 nucleotides matching TRBD2. This chain's CDR3 is CASGSGSLTDTQYF. The CDR3 coding sequence is TGTGCCAGCGGGAGCGGGAGTCTGACAGATACGCAGTATTTT.